This is a list of T cell receptor beta chains from one sample in a study of PD-1 blockade in mismatch repair-deficient tumors. Here immunoSEQ multiplex PCR was the method, and the copy in TCRdb shows in-frame clones only, minus some. This table holds roughly 130,000 clones, around nine tenths found once. The sample in question was peripheral blood, obtained approximately 69 weeks after starting pembrolizumab. All receptors come from an adult with mismatch repair-deficient cancer. Each CDR3 is given with its conserved first and last residue. A D gene is named only where the DNA matches it firmly. The size field is filled for only some rows; it gives once, few, many or a size class.

j_call d_call v_call cdr3_length clone_size cdr3_aa cdr3_nt
TRBJ2-7 TRBD2 TRBV29-1 11 few CSALGGDEQYF TGCAGCGCCCTGGGGGGGGACGAGCAGTACTTC
TRBJ2-3 NA TRBV7-9 16 once CASSLVRGSGTDTQYF TGTGCCAGCAGCTTAGTGAGGGGGAGTGGCACAGATACGCAGTATTTT
TRBJ1-3 NA TRBV18 16 NA CASSPFDRSSGNTIYF TGTGCCAGCTCACCCTTCGACAGGTCCTCTGGAAACACCATATATTTT
TRBJ2-7 NA TRBV9 13 once CASSVVDGYEQYF TGTGCCAGCAGCGTAGTAGACGGCTACGAGCAGTACTTC
TRBJ2-5 NA TRBV7-2 15 NA CASSHGGGALETQYF TGTGCCAGCAGCCACGGGGGTGGGGCCCTAGAGACCCAGTACTTC
TRBJ2-7 NA TRBV28 12 NA CASSIGHYEQYF TGTGCCAGCTCAATTGGGCACTACGAGCAGTACTTC
TRBJ1-5 NA TRBV21-1 17 NA CASSGPGQVYSNQPQHF TGTGCCAGCAGCGGACCGGGACAGGTTTATAGCAATCAGCCCCAGCATTTT
TRBJ2-7 NA TRBV28 13 once CATSTDRGYEQYF TGTGCCACCTCCACAGACAGAGGCTACGAGCAGTACTTC
TRBJ1-2 NA TRBV11-2 12 NA CASSLNTASYTF TGTGCCAGCAGCTTAAACACAGCCTCCTACACCTTC
TRBJ2-1 TRBD2 TRBV6-6 14 NA CASSYLSGNNEQFF TGTGCCAGCAGTTACTTGAGCGGGAACAATGAGCAGTTCTTC
TRBJ1-5 NA TRBV28 15 few CASSLGIWSNQPQHF TGTGCCAGCAGTTTAGGTATATGGAGCAATCAGCCCCAGCATTTT
TRBJ1-2 NA TRBV5-4 13 NA CASSLTLGDGYTF TGTGCCAGCAGCCTGACCCTTGGGGATGGCTACACCTTC
TRBJ2-7 TRBD2 TRBV5-1 15 NA CASSSAASGTYEQYF TGCGCCAGCAGCTCGGCGGCTAGCGGGACCTACGAGCAGTACTTC
TRBJ2-5 NA TRBV7-9 15 NA CASQRDGREQETQYF TGTGCCAGCCAAAGGGACGGACGGGAACAAGAGACCCAGTACTTC
TRBJ1-3 NA TRBV7-9 17 NA CASSLAGAGADGNTIYF TGTGCCAGCAGCTTAGCGGGGGCAGGGGCTGATGGAAACACCATATATTTT